This T cell receptor (beta chain) is drawn from a study of OX40 agonist ivuxolimab in advanced cancers. Across the study: The dose-escalation cohort was about 83% male, with a mean age of approximately 62 years, ranging roughly 23 to 85.

The CDR3 totals 18 residues. Libraries were prepared by immunoSEQ multiplex PCR; TCRdb keeps only in-frame clonotypes and omits some of them. Of more than 95,000 clones listed, around nine tenths are singletons. This clonotype originated in an adult with an advanced solid tumor such as melanoma, head and neck, liver or kidney cancer. The sequences come from CD4+ or CD8+ T cells sorted from blood, collected in a trial of the OX40 agonist ivuxolimab. J is TRBJ2-7 and V is TRBV12-2; no DNA check was done on the table's D call, TRBD2. TRBV12-2 is deemed a pseudogene. CDR3 nucleotide sequence: TGTGCAAGTCGTTTCGATCAAGGCGGCGGAATAACCTCCTACGAGCAGTACTTC. Amino acids: CASRFDQGGGITSYEQYF.